The subject of this entry is one TCR beta chain. Its antigen remains unidentified. The sample is drawn from a study of Ad26.COV2.S vaccination and SARS-CoV-2 variants. About the research overall: Ad26.COV2.S given intramuscularly, once or twice 56 days apart. The study's findings and limits: Total responses of T cells may have been underestimated by the analyses of TCR breadth and depth. Comparable non-spike TCR breadth was observed in vaccine and placebo recipients. Placebo recipients had lower spike-specific TCR breadth than vaccine recipients.

Treatment denoted: about 20 received Ad26.COV2.S at low or high dose, single or two shots; about 5 received placebo; per-sample allocation not given. On day 63 after the first injection, vaccine and placebo recipients gave samples. This CDR3 comprises 13 residues. V was cut by 2 bases and J by 1 base, with 3 bases left in between. Germline V CDR1 and CDR2: SGHTA, FQGNSA. Sequencing used immunoSEQ multiplex PCR; TCRdb keeps in-frame clones, though not all of them. The data contain 350,000 to 450,000 clones, over 75% of them seen just once; the ten biggest clones take up around 1.8%. Sequencing was performed on peripheral blood, taken in a trial of Ad26.COV2.S vaccine versus placebo. The chain joins TRBV7-2 to TRBJ2-1; no reliable D call. The sequence was obtained from a person between 18 and 65 years old who received the Ad26.COV2.S COVID-19 vaccine or a placebo. The CDR3 loop is CASSLNSYNEQFF. CDR3 nucleotide sequence: TGTGCCAGCAGCTTAAATTCCTACAATGAGCAGTTCTTC. The full variable domain, in which reference TRBV7-2 and TRBJ2-1 provide the parts outside the CDR3, is GAGVSQSPSNKVTEKGKDVELRCDPISGHTALYWYRQSLGQGLEFLIYFQGNSAPDKSGLPSDRFSAERTGGSVSTLTIQRTQQEDSAVYLCASSLNSYNEQFFGPGTRLTVL.